These 21 T cell receptor beta chains share one sample of origin, sequenced in a study of T cell responses to AZD1222 COVID-19 vaccine. TCRdb's copy holds only in-frame clones and misses some; the assay was immunoSEQ multiplex PCR. In the table there are 110,000 or so clones, 82% of which are singletons. This sample comprised peripheral blood, obtained on day 0 of AZD1222 vaccination. These receptors all come from an adult in good health.

The rearrangement links TRBV18 to TRBJ1-6; perhaps TRBD1 as D (5 bases). Germline loops: CDR1 KGHSH, CDR2 LQKENI. Trimming removed 3 bases from V and 7 bases from J, with 10 bases in between. The CDR3 is 14 amino acids. As DNA, the CDR3 is TGTGCCAGCTCACCGGGCAGGACAAATTCACCCCTCCACTTT. Its translation is CASSPGRTNSPLHF.

The chain recombines TRBV6-1 with TRBJ2-7; 7 positions agree with TRBD2. The V segment lost 1 base and the J segment 3 bases; nucleotides outside the gene matches: 15. This CDR3 has 18 residues. CDR1 MNHNS and CDR2 SASEGT come from the germline V gene. The CDR3 region is CASSEGFRLRGNYYEQYF. As DNA, the CDR3 is TGTGCCAGCAGTGAAGGTTTTCGGCTGCGGGGGAACTACTACGAGCAGTACTTC.

The chain couples TRBV30 to TRBJ1-6, with D hard to call. CDR1 is GTSNPN, CDR2 SVGIG, per germline (reference sequence). The V end lost 4 bases, the J end lost 8 bases, and 18 bases lay between the germline ends. The CDR3 sequence is 15 residues long. The CDR3 protein is CAWKLTLRVDSPLHF. The CDR3 DNA reads as TGTGCCTGGAAGCTGACACTTCGAGTTGATTCACCCCTCCACTTT.

In the case of this clone: In the same sample, other DNA sequences code for this CDR3. The chain is built from TRBV11-2 and TRBJ2-2; D uncertain. The germline V gene has CDR1 SGHAT and CDR2 FQNNGV. The CDR3 spans 15 residues. The V end lost 0 bases, the J end lost 3 bases, and 8 bases lay between the germline ends. The CDR3 region is CASSLEGADTGELFF. DNA of the CDR3: TGTGCCAGCAGCTTAGAGGGCGCAGACACCGGGGAGCTGTTTTTT.

The J gene is TRBJ2-1, the V gene TRBV5-1; no clear D. The germline CDR1 and CDR2 sequences are SGHRS and YFSETQ. CDR3 size: 14 residues. Deletions cut 5 bases from V and 0 bases from J, with 9 bases between. CDR3 protein: CASSSGYSYNEQFF. As DNA, the CDR3 is TGCGCCAGCAGTTCAGGCTACTCCTACAATGAGCAGTTCTTC.

This clone was recorded a few times. V gene TRBV7-8 combines with J gene TRBJ2-7; D gene uncertain. This CDR3 has 12 residues. Germline V gene lookup returns CDR1 SGHVS and CDR2 FQNEAQ. V shed 5 bases and J shed 6 bases, with 11 bases lying between them. The chain's CDR3 is CASSPRVGEQYF. For the CDR3, the DNA is TGTGCCAGCAGCCCTAGGGTTGGCGAGCAGTACTTC.

The V call is TRBV28, the J call TRBJ2-7; the D is unclear. This CDR3 contains 12 residues. Trimming took off 4 bases at V and 3 bases at J, with 7 bases between the two ends. Germline V gene lookup returns CDR1 MDHEN and CDR2 SYDVKM. In DNA form, the CDR3 reads TGTGCCAGCAGTTCTCCCTTCTACGAGCAGTACTTC. Protein product: CASSSPFYEQYF.

This chain links TRBV18 with TRBJ1-1; D gene ambiguous. The CDR3 spans 15 residues. Per the germline V gene, CDR1 is KGHSH and CDR2 is LQKENI. Trimming pared 8 bases from V and 1 base from J, leaving 17 bases between. CDR3 region: CASIHRGGGNTEAFF. The CDR3 DNA sequence: TGTGCCAGCATTCACCGAGGCGGCGGGAACACTGAAGCTTTCTTT.

The rearrangement uses TRBV12-3 or TRBV12-4 and TRBJ2-1, with D possibly TRBD1 on 5 matching bases. This CDR3 region has 12 residues. The V end lost 2 bases, the J end lost 7 bases, and 6 bases lay between the germline ends. The CDR3, as DNA: TGTGCCAGCAGTTTAAAGGGGAATGAGCAGTTCTTC. It translates to CASSLKGNEQFF.

The V and J genes are TRBV19 and TRBJ2-7; possible D gene TRBD1, 5 bases. The germline CDR1 and CDR2 sequences are LNHDA and SQIVND (reference sequence). The CDR3 is 14 amino acids. V lost 5 bases and J lost 5, with 16 bases in between. Here the CDR3 reads CASSQGTVKDEQYF. The CDR3 DNA is TGTGCCAGTAGTCAGGGAACAGTGAAGGACGAGCAGTACTTC.

The chain combines TRBV5-5 with TRBJ1-1; 9 positions match TRBD1. Germline V CDR1 and CDR2: SGHKS, YYEKEE (reference sequence). CDR3 size: 17 residues. V gave up 1 base and J gave up 0 bases; unmatched junction bases: 7. The CDR3 nucleotides read TGTGCCAGCAGCTTGACCCTACAGGGGGCGTTGAACACTGAAGCTTTCTTT. Its protein product is CASSLTLQGALNTEAFF.

The chain has TRBV19 and TRBJ1-1; possibly TRBD1 for D (6 bases). Trimming shortened V by 3 bases and J by 0 bases, and 14 bases separated the two germline ends. CDR1 is LNHDA and CDR2 is SQIVND in the germline V gene (reference sequence). The CDR3 is 16 residues long. The CDR3 reads CASSMPGDPLNTEAFF. The CDR3 DNA reads TGTGCCAGTAGTATGCCAGGGGACCCCCTGAACACTGAAGCTTTCTTT. Supplemented by reference TRBV19 and TRBJ1-1, the full variable domain reads DGGITQSPKYLFRKEGQNVTLSCEQNLNHDAMYWYRQDPGQGLRLIYYSQIVNDFQKGDIAEGYSVSREKKESFPLTVTSAQKNPTAFYLCASSMPGDPLNTEAFFGQGTRLTVV.

The chain's CDR3 is CAWSGTFTGNTIYF. CDR3 bases: TGTGCCTGGAGTGGGACGTTTACGGGAAACACCATATATTTT. The V call is TRBV30, the J call TRBJ1-3; no definite D call. This CDR3 spans 14 amino acids. Germline values: CDR1 GTSNPN, CDR2 SVGIG (reference sequence). The V end lost 1 base, the J end lost 4 bases, and 11 bases lay between the germline ends.

J is TRBJ1-1 and V is TRBV6-2 or TRBV6-3, with D tentatively TRBD1 (5 bases). Germline values: CDR1 MNHEY, CDR2 SVGEGT. V lost 6 bases, J lost 8 bases, and 25 bases lay in between. CDR3 size: 16 residues. The chain's CDR3 is CASRPPGLGDVSEAFF. For the CDR3, the DNA is TGTGCCAGCAGACCTCCGGGTTTGGGGGATGTGTCGGAAGCTTTCTTT.

The V gene is TRBV5-1, the J gene TRBJ2-7; D gene uncertain. The CDR3 consists of 13 residues. Trimming cost V 2 bases and J 3 bases, with 9 bases left between them. Germline V lookup: CDR1 SGHRS, CDR2 YFSETQ. The CDR3 region has the DNA TGCGCCAGCAGCTTATACGGAAACTACGAGCAGTACTTC. This sequence encodes CASSLYGNYEQYF.

The CDR3: CASRSTGGRGNEKLFF. CDR3 bases: TGTGCCAGCAGGTCCACAGGGGGCCGGGGGAATGAAAAACTGTTTTTT. The chain combines TRBV6-6 with TRBJ1-4; 9 positions match TRBD1. CDR1 MNHNY and CDR2 SVGAGI come from the germline V gene (reference sequence). The trim removed 6 bases at V and 5 bases at J, leaving 10 bases unmatched. The CDR3 totals 16 residues.

This clone has a handful of counts. J is TRBJ2-7 and V is TRBV5-6; D unclear. The CDR3 is 14 amino acids. Deletions cut 0 bases from V and 2 bases from J, with 9 bases between. Germline assignment: CDR1 SGHDT and CDR2 YYEEEE. The CDR3 nucleotides read TGTGCCAGCAGCTTGGGCCACGGAGCCTACGAGCAGTACTTC. This codes for CASSLGHGAYEQYF.

In this sample, this clone turned up once. This chain joins TRBV6-2 or TRBV6-3 and TRBJ2-6, with D unresolved. V shed 5 bases and J shed 1 base, with 9 bases lying between them. The germline gives CDR1 MNHEY, CDR2 SVGEGT. The CDR3 covers 15 residues. Here the CDR3 reads CASSRPLSGANVLTF. Written as DNA, the CDR3 is TGTGCCAGCAGTCGACCTTTATCTGGGGCCAACGTCCTGACTTTC.

CDR3 nucleotides: TGCGCCAGCAGCCTCGATAGGGGAGGAACAGGGGGCGCTTACGAAAAACTGTTTTTT. It codes for CASSLDRGGTGGAYEKLFF. J is TRBJ1-4 and V is TRBV4-1; 9 bases are a match to TRBD1. Germline-derived CDR1 and CDR2 are MGHRA and YSYEKL. Trimming took 4 bases from V and 8 from J; bases not matched to a gene: 20. The CDR3 contains 19 residues.

The V gene is TRBV7-8, the J gene TRBJ1-2; tentative D call: TRBD1 (6 bases). Germline CDR1 and CDR2: SGHVS and FQNEAQ. The CDR3 runs 14 residues. V dropped 0 bases and J dropped 8 bases, with 13 bases sitting between them. The CDR3 loop is CASSLARQVEGYTF. The CDR3 DNA reads TGTGCCAGCAGCTTAGCAAGACAGGTCGAAGGCTACACCTTC. The full variable domain, with the rest looked up from reference TRBV7-8 and TRBJ1-2, is GAGVSQSPRYKVAKRGQDVALRCDPISGHVSLFWYQQALGQGPEFLTYFQNEAQLDKSGLPSDRFFAERPEGSVSTLKIQRTQQEDSAVYLCASSLARQVEGYTFGSGTRLTVV.

The rearrangement joins TRBV7-2 to TRBJ1-3; D is uncertain. The germline V gene has CDR1 SGHTA and CDR2 FQGNSA. Deletions cut 1 base from V and 4 bases from J, with 11 bases between. The length of the CDR3 is 15 residues. In nucleotides, the CDR3 is TGTGCCAGCAGCTTAGGGCACAGTATCGGAAACACCATATATTTT. This gives the protein CASSLGHSIGNTIYF.